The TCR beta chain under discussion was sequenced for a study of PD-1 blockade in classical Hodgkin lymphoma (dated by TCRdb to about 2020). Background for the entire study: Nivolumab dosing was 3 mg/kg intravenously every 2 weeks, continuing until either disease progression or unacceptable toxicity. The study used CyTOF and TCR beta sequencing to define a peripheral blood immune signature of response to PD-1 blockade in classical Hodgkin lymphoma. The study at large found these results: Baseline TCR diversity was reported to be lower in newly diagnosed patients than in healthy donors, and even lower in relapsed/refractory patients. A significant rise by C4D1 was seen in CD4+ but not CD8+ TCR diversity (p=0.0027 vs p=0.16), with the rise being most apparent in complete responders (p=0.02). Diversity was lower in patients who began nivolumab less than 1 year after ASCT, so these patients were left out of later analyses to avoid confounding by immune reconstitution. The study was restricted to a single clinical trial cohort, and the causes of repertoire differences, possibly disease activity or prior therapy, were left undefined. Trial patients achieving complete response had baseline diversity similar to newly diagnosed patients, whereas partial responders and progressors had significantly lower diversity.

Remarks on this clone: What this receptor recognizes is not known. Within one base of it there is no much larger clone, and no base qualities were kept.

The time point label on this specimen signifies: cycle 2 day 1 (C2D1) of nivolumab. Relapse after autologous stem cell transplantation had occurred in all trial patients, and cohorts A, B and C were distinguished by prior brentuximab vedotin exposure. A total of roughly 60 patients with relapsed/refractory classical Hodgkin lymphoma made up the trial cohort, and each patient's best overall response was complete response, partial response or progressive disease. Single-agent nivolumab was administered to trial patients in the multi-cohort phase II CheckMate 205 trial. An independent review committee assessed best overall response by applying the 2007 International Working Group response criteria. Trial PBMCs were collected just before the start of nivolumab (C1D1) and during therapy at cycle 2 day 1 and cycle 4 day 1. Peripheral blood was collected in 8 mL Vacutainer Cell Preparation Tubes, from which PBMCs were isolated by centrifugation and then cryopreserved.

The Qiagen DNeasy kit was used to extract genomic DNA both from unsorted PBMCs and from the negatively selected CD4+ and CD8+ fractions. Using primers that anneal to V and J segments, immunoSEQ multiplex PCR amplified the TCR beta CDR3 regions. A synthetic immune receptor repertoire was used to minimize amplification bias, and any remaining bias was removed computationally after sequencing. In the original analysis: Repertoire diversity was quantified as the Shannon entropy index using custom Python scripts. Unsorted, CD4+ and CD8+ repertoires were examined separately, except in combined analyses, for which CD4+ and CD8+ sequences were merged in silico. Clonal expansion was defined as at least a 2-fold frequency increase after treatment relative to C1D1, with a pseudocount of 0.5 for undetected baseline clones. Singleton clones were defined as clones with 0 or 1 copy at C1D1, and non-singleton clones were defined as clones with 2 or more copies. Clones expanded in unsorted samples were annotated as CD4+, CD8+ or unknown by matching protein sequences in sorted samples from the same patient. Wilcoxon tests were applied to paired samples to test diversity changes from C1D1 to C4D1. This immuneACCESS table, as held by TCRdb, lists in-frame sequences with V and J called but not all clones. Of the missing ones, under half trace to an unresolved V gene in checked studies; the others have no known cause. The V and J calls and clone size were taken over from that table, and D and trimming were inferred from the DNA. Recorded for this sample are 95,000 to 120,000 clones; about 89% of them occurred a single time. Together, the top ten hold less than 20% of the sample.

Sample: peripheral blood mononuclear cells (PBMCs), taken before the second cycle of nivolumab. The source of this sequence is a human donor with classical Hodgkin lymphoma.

The base sequence is TGTGCCTGGGACCCCTCCAGGGGGGCCAACGTCCTGACTTTC. Its protein product is CAWDPSRGANVLTF. The chain joins TRBV30 to TRBJ2-6; the D gene is unclear. Taken from cysteine to phenylalanine, the CDR3 has 14 residues. Only CDR3 DNA is held: 42 bases, read in frame from base 1. Reading the germline V gene (reference sequence) gives CDR1 GTSNPN and CDR2 SVGIG. V drops 5 bases and J drops 4 bases, leaving 12 bases in between. Where the CDR3 stops, the reference TRBV30 and TRBJ2-6 genes take over; the full variable domain is SQTIHQWPATLVQPVGSPLSLECTVEGTSNPNLYWYRQAAGRGLQLLFYSVGIGQISSEVPQNLSASRPQDRQFILSSKKLLLSDSGFYLCAWDPSRGANVLTFGAGSRLTVL.